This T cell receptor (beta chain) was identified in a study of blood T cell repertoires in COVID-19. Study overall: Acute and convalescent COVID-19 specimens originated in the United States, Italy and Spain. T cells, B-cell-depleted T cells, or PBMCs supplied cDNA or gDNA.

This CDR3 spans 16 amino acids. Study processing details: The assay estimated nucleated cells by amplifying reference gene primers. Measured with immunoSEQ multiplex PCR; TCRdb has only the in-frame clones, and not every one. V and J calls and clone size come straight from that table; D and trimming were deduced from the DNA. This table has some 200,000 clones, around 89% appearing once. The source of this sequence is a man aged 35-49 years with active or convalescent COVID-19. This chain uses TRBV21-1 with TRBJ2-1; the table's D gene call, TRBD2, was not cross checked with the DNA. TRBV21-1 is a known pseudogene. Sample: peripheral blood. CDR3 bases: TGTGCCAGCAGCAAAATACTAGCGGGGAGGGAATATGAGCAGTTCTTC. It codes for CASSKILAGREYEQFF.